The T cell receptor beta chain described here comes from a study of T-cell reconstitution after alpha-beta-depleted transplantation in children. It was with unique molecular identifiers that the TCRbeta library was prepared. TCRdb reprocessed the PCR reads with MiXCR, giving one entry per CDR3 protein. Among approximately 390,000 distinct CDR3 sequences listed, 9.5% to 13% were seen once. V gave up 4 bases and J gave up 8 bases, with 12 bases separating them. This CDR3 spans 12 amino acids. CDR1 and CDR2 from the germline V gene are SGHDT and YYEEEE. There are many counts of this clonotype. The chain is built from TRBV5-6 and TRBJ1-2; D is uncertain. The receptor comes from a human donor who donated a stem cell graft to a child with acute myeloid leukemia. The input for sequencing was PBMCs from the stem cell graft donor, taken from the stem cell graft. CDR3 nucleotide sequence: TGTGCCAGCAGCCCGGGTCAATCGGGCTACACCTTC. It translates to CASSPGQSGYTF.